The rows below give T cell receptor beta chains drawn from one sample of a study of blood T cell repertoires in COVID-19. Generated by immunoSEQ multiplex PCR, the TCRdb table keeps only in-frame clones and is missing some. The data contain around 300,000 clones, around 86% of them singletons. Input material: peripheral blood. The receptors originated from a man aged 45-60 years with acute or convalescent COVID-19. Each CDR3 is given with its conserved first and last residue.

CASYSQGDNEQFF,TRBV19,TRBJ2-1
CASSYSGRGLSYEQYF,TRBV6-5,TRBJ2-7
CASSLAVGMLEQYF,TRBV5-4,TRBJ2-7
CASSQAPSQGGGYGYTF,TRBV4-1,TRBJ1-2
CASSYSTLPFHRGTGYEQYF,TRBV6-2/TRBV6-3,TRBJ2-7
CASSIARDYNSPLHF,TRBV19,TRBJ1-6
CASSPYSLRGEQYF,TRBV5-8,TRBJ2-7
CASSQTPGVGNTIYF,TRBV18,TRBJ1-3
CASSQIKKPGQGASHEAFF,TRBV11-2,TRBJ1-1
CASSEGLLDNEQFF,TRBV6-1,TRBJ2-1
CASSAGEGEAFF,TRBV6-4,TRBJ1-1
CASSLQGGKQFF,TRBV3-1/TRBV3-2,TRBJ2-1
CASSLIGAGLTDTQYF,TRBV7-3,TRBJ2-3
CASSTRAGGEDTQYF,TRBV7-3,TRBJ2-3
CASSLQKPGMAQGEQYF,TRBV5-1,TRBJ2-7
CASSPYSPYSNQPQHF,TRBV7-8,TRBJ1-5
CASSSTGELFF,TRBV6-5,TRBJ2-2
CASSPRDFDTDTQYF,TRBV7-3,TRBJ2-3
CASNALGSYNEQFF,TRBV6-5,TRBJ2-1
CASSLAGGNEQFF,TRBV7-3,TRBJ2-1
CASSDRQGGFYGYTF,TRBV2,TRBJ1-2
CASTTQHRTDTQYF,TRBV6-5,TRBJ2-3
CASSVASGRTNEKLFF,TRBV9,TRBJ1-4
CASSRDRSYEQYF,TRBV10-1,TRBJ2-7
CASSFSSGEQETQYF,TRBV7-8,TRBJ2-5
CASSPGQGGEQYF,TRBV5-1,TRBJ2-7
CAWGPSGKALSGNTIYF,TRBV30,TRBJ1-3
CASTGGHEAFF,TRBV19,TRBJ1-1
CATSSATNEKLFF,TRBV18,TRBJ1-4
CASSGMTGGGEQYF,TRBV10-1,TRBJ2-7
CASSEATPSGPYEQYF,TRBV2,TRBJ2-7
CASSLERQGTMEEQYF,TRBV7-6,TRBJ2-7
CASSAGPEGYGYTF,TRBV5-6,TRBJ1-2
CASSHGTALYEQYF,TRBV5-5,TRBJ2-7
CAISSRDREHEQYF,TRBV10-3,TRBJ2-7
CASSVINSLEGYTF,TRBV9,TRBJ1-2
CASSLEGQTLYGYTF,TRBV5-4,TRBJ1-2
CASSLRGPNEQFF,TRBV7-6,TRBJ2-1
CASSGRTGNGYTF,TRBV19,TRBJ1-2
CAKGRETQPQHF,TRBV6-9,TRBJ1-5
CASSVYRGNTEAFF,TRBV14,TRBJ1-1
CSVHTVNTEAFF,TRBV29-1,TRBJ1-1
CASSEATYSYEQYF,TRBV6-1,TRBJ2-7
CSAQNYGYTF,TRBV29-1,TRBJ1-2
CASSTGTGEREQYF,TRBV27,TRBJ2-7
CASSFRGGSYEQYF,TRBV27,TRBJ2-7
CASTRDMGIGEQYF,TRBV10-2,TRBJ2-7
CSVEGKGTGGSYEQYF,TRBV29-1,TRBJ2-7
CASSGPGANVLTF,TRBV11-2,TRBJ2-6
CASSAQGRSPLHF,TRBV2,TRBJ1-6
CASSRGGVGEKLFF,TRBV7-2,TRBJ1-4